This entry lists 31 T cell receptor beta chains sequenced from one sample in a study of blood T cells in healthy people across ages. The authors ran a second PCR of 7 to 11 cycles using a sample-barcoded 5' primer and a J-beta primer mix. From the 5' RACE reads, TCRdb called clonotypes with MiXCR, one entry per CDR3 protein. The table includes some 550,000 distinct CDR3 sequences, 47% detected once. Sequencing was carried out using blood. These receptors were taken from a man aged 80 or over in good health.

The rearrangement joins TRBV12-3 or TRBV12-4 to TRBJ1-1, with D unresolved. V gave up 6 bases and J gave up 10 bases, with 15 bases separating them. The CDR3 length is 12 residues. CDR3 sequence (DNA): TGTGCCAGCAGCCCGTCTATGGGGATAGCTTTCTTT. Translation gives CASSPSMGIAFF.

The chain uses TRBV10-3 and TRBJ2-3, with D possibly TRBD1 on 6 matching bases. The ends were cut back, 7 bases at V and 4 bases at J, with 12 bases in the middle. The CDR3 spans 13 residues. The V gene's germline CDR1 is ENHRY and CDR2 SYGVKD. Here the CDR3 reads CAIKSGGPDTQYF. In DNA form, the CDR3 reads TGTGCCATCAAGAGTGGGGGCCCAGATACGCAGTATTTT.

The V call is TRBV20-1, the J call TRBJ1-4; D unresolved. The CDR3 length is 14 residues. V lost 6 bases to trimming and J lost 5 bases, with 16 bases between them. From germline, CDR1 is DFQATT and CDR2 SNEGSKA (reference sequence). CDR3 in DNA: TGCAGTGCGGAAAAGGGCAGCAGGAATGAAAAACTGTTTTTT. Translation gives CSAEKGSRNEKLFF.

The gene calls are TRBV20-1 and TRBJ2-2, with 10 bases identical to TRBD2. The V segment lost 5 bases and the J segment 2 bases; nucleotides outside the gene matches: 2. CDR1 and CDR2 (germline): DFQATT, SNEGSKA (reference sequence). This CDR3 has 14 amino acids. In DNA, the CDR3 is TGCAGTGCTGCTAGCGGGGGCAACACCGGGGAGCTGTTTTTT. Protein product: CSAASGGNTGELFF.

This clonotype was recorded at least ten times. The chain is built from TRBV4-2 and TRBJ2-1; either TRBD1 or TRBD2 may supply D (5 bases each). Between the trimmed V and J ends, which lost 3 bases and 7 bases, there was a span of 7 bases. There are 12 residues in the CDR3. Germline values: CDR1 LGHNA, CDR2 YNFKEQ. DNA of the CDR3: TGTGCCAGCAGCCAGAGGGGAAATGAGCAGTTCTTC. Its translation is CASSQRGNEQFF.

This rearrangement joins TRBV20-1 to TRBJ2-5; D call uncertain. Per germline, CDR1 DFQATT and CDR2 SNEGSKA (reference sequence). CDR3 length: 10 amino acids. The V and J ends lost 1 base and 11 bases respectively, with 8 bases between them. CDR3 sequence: CSARVNEQYF. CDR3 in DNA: TGCAGTGCTAGAGTCAATGAGCAGTACTTC.

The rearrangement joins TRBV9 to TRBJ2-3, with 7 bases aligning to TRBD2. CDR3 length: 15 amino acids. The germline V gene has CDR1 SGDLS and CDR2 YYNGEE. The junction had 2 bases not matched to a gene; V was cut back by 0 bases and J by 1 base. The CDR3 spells CASSVDAGGTDTQYF. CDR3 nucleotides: TGTGCCAGCAGCGTAGATGCGGGGGGCACAGATACGCAGTATTTT.

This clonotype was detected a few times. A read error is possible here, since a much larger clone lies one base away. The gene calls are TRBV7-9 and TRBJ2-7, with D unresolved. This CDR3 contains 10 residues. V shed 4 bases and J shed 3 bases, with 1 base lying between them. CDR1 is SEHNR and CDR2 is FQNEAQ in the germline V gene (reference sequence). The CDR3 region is CASSCYEQYF. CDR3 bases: TGTGCCAGCAGCTGCTACGAGCAGTACTTC.

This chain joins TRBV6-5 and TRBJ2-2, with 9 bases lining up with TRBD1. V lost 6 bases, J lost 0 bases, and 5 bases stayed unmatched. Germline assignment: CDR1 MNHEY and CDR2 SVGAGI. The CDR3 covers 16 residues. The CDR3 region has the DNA TGTGCCAGCAGCTTTCGGACAGGGGCGAACACCGGGGAGCTGTTTTTT. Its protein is CASSFRTGANTGELFF.

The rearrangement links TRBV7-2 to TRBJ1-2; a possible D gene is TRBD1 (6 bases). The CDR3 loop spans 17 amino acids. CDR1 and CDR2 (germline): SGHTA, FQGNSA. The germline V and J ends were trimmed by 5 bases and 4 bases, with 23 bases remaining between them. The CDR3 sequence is CASSQPQWGAWGYGYTF. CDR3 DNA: TGTGCCAGCAGCCAACCCCAATGGGGGGCGTGGGGCTATGGCTACACCTTC.

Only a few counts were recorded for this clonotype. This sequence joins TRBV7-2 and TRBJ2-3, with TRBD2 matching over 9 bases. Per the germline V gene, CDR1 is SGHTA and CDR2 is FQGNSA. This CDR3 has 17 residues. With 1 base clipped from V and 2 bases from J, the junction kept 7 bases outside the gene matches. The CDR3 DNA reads TGTGCCAGCAGCTTAGAGCGGGGGGCGTTTTCCACAGATACGCAGTATTTT. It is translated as CASSLERGAFSTDTQYF.

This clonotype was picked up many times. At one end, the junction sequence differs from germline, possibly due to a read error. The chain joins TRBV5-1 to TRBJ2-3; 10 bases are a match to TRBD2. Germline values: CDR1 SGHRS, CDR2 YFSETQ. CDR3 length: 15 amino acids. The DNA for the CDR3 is TGTGCCAGCAGCTTAGCGGGAGGCAGCACAGATACGCAGTATTTT. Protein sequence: CASSLAGGSTDTQYF.

The CDR3 DNA is TGCGCCAGCAGCCCTATCGGACAAGGAACTGAAAAACTGTTTTTT. Its translation: CASSPIGQGTEKLFF. This chain joins TRBV5-1 and TRBJ1-4, with a possible D match to TRBD1 (5 bases). V was cut by 4 bases and J by 7 bases, with 17 bases left in between. There are 15 residues in the CDR3. Germline V gives CDR1 SGHRS, CDR2 YFSETQ. Complete variable domain (other parts from reference TRBV5-1 and TRBJ1-4): KAGVTQTPRYLIKTRGQQVTLSCSPISGHRSVSWYQQTPGQGLQFLFEYFSETQRNKGNFPGRFSGRQFSNSRSEMNVSTLELGDSALYLCASSPIGQGTEKLFFGSGTQLSVL.

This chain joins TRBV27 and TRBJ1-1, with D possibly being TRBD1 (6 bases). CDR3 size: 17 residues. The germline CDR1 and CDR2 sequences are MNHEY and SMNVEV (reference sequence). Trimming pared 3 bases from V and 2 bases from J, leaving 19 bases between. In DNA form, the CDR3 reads TGTGCCAGCAGTTTTACGCGAGGGGGGGCCATAAACACTGAAGCTTTCTTT. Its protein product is CASSFTRGGAINTEAFF.

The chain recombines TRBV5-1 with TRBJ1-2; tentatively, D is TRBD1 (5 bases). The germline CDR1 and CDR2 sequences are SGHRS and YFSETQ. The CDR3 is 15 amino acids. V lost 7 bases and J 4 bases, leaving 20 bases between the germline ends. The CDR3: CASSPRENSPYGYTF. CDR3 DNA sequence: TGCGCCAGCTCTCCCAGGGAAAACAGCCCCTATGGCTACACCTTC.

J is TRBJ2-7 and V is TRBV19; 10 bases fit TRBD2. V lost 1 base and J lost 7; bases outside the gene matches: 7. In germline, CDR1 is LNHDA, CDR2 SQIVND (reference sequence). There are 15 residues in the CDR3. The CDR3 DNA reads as TGTGCCAGTAGTATAGCTAGCGGGAGTCTCGATGAGCAGTACTTC. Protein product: CASSIASGSLDEQYF.

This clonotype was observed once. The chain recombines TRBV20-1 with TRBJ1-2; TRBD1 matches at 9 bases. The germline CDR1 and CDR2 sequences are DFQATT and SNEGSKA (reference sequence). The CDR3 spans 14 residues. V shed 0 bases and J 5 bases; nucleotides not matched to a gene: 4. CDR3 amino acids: CSAREGDRVYGYTF. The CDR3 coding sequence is TGCAGTGCTAGAGAAGGGGACAGGGTTTATGGCTACACCTTC.

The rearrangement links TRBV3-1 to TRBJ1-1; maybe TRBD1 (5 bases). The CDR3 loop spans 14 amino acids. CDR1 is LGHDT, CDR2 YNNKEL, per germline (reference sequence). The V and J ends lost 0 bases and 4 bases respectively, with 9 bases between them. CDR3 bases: TGTGCCAGCAGCCAAGATTACGGGGGCACTGAAGCTTTCTTT. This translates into CASSQDYGGTEAFF.

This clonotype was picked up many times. In DNA, the CDR3 is TGTGCCAGCAGCTCTGGACCGAGCTCTGGAAACACCATATATTTT. Translation: CASSSGPSSGNTIYF. V gene TRBV7-2 combines with J gene TRBJ1-3; D remains ambiguous. The CDR3 is made up of 15 amino acids. In germline, CDR1 is SGHTA, CDR2 FQGNSA. V dropped 4 bases and J dropped 0 bases, with 10 bases sitting between them.

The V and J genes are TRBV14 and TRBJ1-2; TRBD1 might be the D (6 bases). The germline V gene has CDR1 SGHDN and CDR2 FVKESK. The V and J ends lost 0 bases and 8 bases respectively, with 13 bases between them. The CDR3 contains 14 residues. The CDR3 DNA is TGTGCCAGCAGCCAAGATCTACAGGGCCGAGGCTACACCTTC. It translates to CASSQDLQGRGYTF. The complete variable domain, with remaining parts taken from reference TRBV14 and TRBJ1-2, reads EAGVTQFPSHSVIEKGQTVTLRCDPISGHDNLYWYRRVMGKEIKFLLHFVKESKQDESGMPNNRFLAERTGGTYSTLKVQPAELEDSGVYFCASSQDLQGRGYTFGSGTRLTVV.

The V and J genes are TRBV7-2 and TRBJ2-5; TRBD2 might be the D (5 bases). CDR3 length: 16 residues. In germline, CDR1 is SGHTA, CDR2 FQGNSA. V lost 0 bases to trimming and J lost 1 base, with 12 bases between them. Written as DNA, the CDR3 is TGTGCCAGCAGCTTAGCCCTGACGGGAATCCAAGAGACCCAGTACTTC. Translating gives CASSLALTGIQETQYF.

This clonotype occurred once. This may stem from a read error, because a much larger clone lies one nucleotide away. The CDR3 sequence: CASTAVIANYGYTF. For the CDR3, the DNA is TGTGCCAGCACGGCAGTCATAGCTAACTATGGCTACACCTTC. The rearrangement links TRBV6-6 to TRBJ1-2; D not resolved. The CDR3 length is 14 residues. Looked up from germline, CDR1 is MNHNY and CDR2 is SVGAGI (reference sequence). Trimming pared 7 bases from V and 0 bases from J, leaving 12 bases between.

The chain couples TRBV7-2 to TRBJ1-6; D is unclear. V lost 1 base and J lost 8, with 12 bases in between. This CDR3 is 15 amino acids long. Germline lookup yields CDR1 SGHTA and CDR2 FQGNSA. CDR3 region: CASSLVFTIDSPLHF. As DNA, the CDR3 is TGTGCCAGCAGCTTAGTATTCACTATCGATTCACCCCTCCACTTT.

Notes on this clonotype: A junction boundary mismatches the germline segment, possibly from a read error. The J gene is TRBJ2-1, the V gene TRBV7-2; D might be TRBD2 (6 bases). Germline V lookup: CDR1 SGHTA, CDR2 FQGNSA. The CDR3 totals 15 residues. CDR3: CVSSPHGGAYNEQFF. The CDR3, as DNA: TGTGTCAGCAGCCCCCATGGCGGGGCGTACAATGAGCAGTTCTTC.

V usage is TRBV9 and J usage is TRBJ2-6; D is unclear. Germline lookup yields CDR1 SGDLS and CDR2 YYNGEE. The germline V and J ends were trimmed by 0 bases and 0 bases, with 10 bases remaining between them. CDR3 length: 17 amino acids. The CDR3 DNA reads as TGTGCCAGCAGCGTAGCGACTGTAAACTCTGGGGCCAACGTCCTGACTTTC. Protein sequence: CASSVATVNSGANVLTF.

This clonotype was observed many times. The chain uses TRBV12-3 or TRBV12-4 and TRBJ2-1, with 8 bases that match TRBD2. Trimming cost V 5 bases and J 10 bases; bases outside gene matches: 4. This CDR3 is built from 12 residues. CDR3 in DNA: TGTGCCAGCAGTCTCAGCGGGGGCGAGCAGTTCTTC. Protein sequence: CASSLSGGEQFF.

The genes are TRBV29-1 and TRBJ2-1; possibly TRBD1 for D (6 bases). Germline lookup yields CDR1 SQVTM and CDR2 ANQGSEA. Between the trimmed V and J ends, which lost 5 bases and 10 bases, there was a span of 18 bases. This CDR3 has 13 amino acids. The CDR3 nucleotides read TGCAGCGTTCTCCGGGACACAGGTTTGGAGCAGTTCTTC. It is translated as CSVLRDTGLEQFF.

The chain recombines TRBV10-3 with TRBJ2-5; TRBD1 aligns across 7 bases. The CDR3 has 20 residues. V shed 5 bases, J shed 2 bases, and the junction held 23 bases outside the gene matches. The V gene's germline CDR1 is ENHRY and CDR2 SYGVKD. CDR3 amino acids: CAISRRGTEKSKALQETQYF. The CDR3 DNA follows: TGTGCCATCAGTAGGAGAGGGACAGAGAAATCCAAAGCGTTACAAGAGACCCAGTACTTC.

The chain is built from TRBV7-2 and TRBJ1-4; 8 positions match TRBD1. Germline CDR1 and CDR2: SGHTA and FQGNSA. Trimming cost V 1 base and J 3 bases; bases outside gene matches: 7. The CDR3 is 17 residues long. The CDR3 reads CASSLVGRGRSNEKLFF. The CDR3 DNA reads TGTGCCAGCAGCTTAGTTGGCAGGGGGCGTTCTAATGAAAAACTGTTTTTT.

The CDR3 loop reads CAISGKQGSSYEQYF. CDR3 in DNA: TGTGCCATCAGCGGTAAACAGGGTAGCTCCTACGAGCAGTACTTC. The chain links TRBV10-3 to TRBJ2-7, with D perhaps matching TRBD1 (6 bases). The V gene's germline CDR1 is ENHRY and CDR2 SYGVKD. V was pared by 6 bases and J by 0 bases, with 15 bases between. CDR3 length: 15 amino acids.

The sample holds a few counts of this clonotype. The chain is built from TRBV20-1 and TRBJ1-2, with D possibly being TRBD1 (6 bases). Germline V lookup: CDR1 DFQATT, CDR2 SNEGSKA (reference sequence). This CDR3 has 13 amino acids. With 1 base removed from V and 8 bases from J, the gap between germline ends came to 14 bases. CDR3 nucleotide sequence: TGCAGTGCTAGAGTTGGGGGCGCGGGGGGCTACACCTTC. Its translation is CSARVGGAGGYTF.